Listed below are T cell receptor beta chains from one sample, sequenced in a study of beta chain features in type 1 diabetes. Libraries were prepared by immunoSEQ multiplex PCR; TCRdb keeps only in-frame clonotypes and omits some of them. The profile shows some 700,000 clones, about an eighth of them singletons. The sequenced sample was naive CD4+ T cells from blood. All receptors derive from a man aged 18 to 35 with type 1 diabetes. Each CDR3 is given with its conserved first and last residue. A D gene is named only where the DNA matches it firmly. Size is stated for part of the rows, as once, few or many counts, or as a class when the clone is expanded.

few	-	TRBJ1-2	13	TRBV6-6	CASSPRQIYGYTF	TGTGCCAGCAGTCCACGACAGATCTATGGCTACACCTTC
-	TRBD1	TRBJ1-6	15	TRBV4-1	CASSTGQGTYSPLHF	TGCGCCAGCAGTACCGGACAGGGAACATATTCACCCCTCCACTTT
-	-	TRBJ1-1	14	TRBV25-1	CASSESGRDTEAFF	TGTGCCAGCAGTGAATCCGGCCGGGACACTGAAGCTTTCTTT
few	TRBD1	TRBJ2-7	14	TRBV10-3	CAIRRGQDLYEQYF	TGTGCCATCAGGAGGGGGCAGGACCTCTACGAGCAGTACTTC
-	-	TRBJ2-1	14	TRBV7-8	CASSWLRQARLQFF	TGTGCCAGCAGCTGGCTTCGACAGGCGAGATTGCAGTTCTTC
few	-	TRBJ2-7	13	TRBV30	CAWSDSGVREQYF	TGTGCCTGGAGTGATTCAGGGGTTCGGGAGCAGTACTTC
-	-	TRBJ1-4	16	TRBV4-2	CASSQDPTGLGEKLFF	TGTGCCAGCAGCCAAGATCCGACAGGACTTGGGGAAAAACTGTTTTTT
-	TRBD1	TRBJ2-7	13	TRBV11-2	CASSRAGTGLAYF	TGTGCCAGCAGCCGCGCTGGGACAGGCCTAGCATACTTC
-	-	TRBJ2-3	14	TRBV12-5	CASGLSGGLNTQYF	TGTGCTAGTGGTTTGTCCGGTGGTCTTAATACGCAGTATTTT
few	TRBD1	TRBJ1-2	14	TRBV5-1	CASSLGQGPHGYTF	TGCGCCAGCAGCTTGGGACAGGGGCCCCATGGCTACACCTTC
-	-	TRBJ2-7	13	TRBV18	CASSPERSYEQYF	TGTGCCAGCTCACCAGAGAGGTCCTACGAGCAGTACTTC
-	-	TRBJ2-5	13	TRBV5-1	CASSQSNQETQYF	TGCGCCAGCAGCCAGTCGAACCAAGAGACCCAGTACTTC
-	-	TRBJ2-7	14	TRBV7-9	CASSSAGTDYEQYF	TGTGCCAGCAGCTCTGCCGGGACGGACTACGAGCAGTACTTC
-	TRBD2	TRBJ2-1	15	TRBV13	CASSALAGGLEEQFF	TGTGCCAGCAGCGCCCTAGCGGGGGGGCTGGAGGAGCAGTTCTTC
-	TRBD1	TRBJ1-6	14	TRBV5-1	CASSSTGAESPLHF	TGCGCCAGCAGCTCGACAGGGGCTGAATCACCCCTCCACTTT
few	TRBD1	TRBJ1-2	14	TRBV12-5	CASGYTGGAYGYTF	TGTGCTAGTGGTTACACAGGGGGCGCATATGGCTACACCTTC
few	TRBD2	TRBJ2-3	13	TRBV27	CAIRTSGTDTQYF	TGTGCCATCAGGACTAGCGGCACAGATACGCAGTATTTT
-	TRBD1	TRBJ1-2	14	TRBV10-3	CAISVTQGNYGYTF	TGTGCCATCAGTGTCACACAGGGGAACTATGGCTACACCTTC
few	TRBD1	TRBJ1-5	17	TRBV30	CAWSVIGTAHSNQPQHF	TGTGCCTGGAGTGTTATAGGGACAGCCCATAGCAATCAGCCCCAGCATTTT
few	-	TRBJ1-1	14	TRBV25-1	CASSEPFEDTEAFF	TGTGCCAGCAGTGAGCCATTCGAGGACACTGAAGCTTTCTTT
few	-	TRBJ2-1	15	TRBV11-1	CASSLDPGPQNEQFF	TGTGCCAGCAGCTTAGATCCCGGCCCCCAGAATGAGCAGTTCTTC
few	-	TRBJ2-3	15	TRBV9	CASSPSGRGADTQYF	TGTGCCAGCAGCCCGTCCGGCAGGGGCGCAGATACGCAGTATTTT
-	TRBD2	TRBJ2-1	18	TRBV5-1	CASSLGLAGTSSYNEQFF	TGCGCCAGCAGCTTAGGACTAGCGGGGACCTCCTCCTACAATGAGCAGTTCTTC
few	-	TRBJ1-1	13	TRBV30	CAWSVEGFTEAFF	TGTGCCTGGAGTGTGGAGGGTTTTACTGAAGCTTTCTTT
-	-	TRBJ2-5	14	TRBV5-6	CASSLGAPPETQYF	TGTGCCAGCAGCTTGGGCGCCCCCCCAGAGACCCAGTACTTC
few	-	TRBJ2-7	15	TRBV11-2	CASSLDLKGPYEQYF	TGTGCCAGCAGCTTAGATCTAAAGGGTCCCTACGAGCAGTACTTC
-	-	TRBJ1-6	15	TRBV27	CASSPSQRDNSPLHF	TGTGCCAGCAGTCCCTCTCAGAGGGATAATTCACCCCTCCACTTT
-	TRBD2	TRBJ2-1	19	TRBV11-1	CASSPQWTSGFNSYNEQFF	TGTGCCAGCAGCCCCCAGTGGACTAGCGGGTTCAACTCCTACAATGAGCAGTTCTTC
few	TRBD1	TRBJ2-7	13	TRBV28	CASSSGQGVEQYF	TGTGCCAGCAGTTCGGGACAGGGGGTCGAGCAGTACTTC
few	-	TRBJ2-1	15	TRBV5-1	CASSDGGSSYNEQFF	TGCGCCAGCAGTGACGGGGGAAGCTCCTACAATGAGCAGTTCTTC
-	TRBD1	TRBJ1-4	14	TRBV19	CASSLSPGGEKLFF	TGTGCCAGCAGTCTATCCCCAGGGGGCGAAAAACTGTTTTTT
-	TRBD2	TRBJ2-5	14	TRBV7-7	CASSFSAGEETQYF	TGTGCTAGCAGCTTCAGTGCGGGGGAAGAGACCCAGTACTTC
-	-	TRBJ2-1	11	TRBV7-9	CASSLENRQFF	TGTGCCAGCAGCTTAGAAAACAGACAGTTCTTC
few	TRBD1	TRBJ2-5	15	TRBV25-1	CASSEGQGGRETQYF	TGTGCCAGCAGTGAAGGACAGGGGGGAAGGGAGACCCAGTACTTC
few	-	TRBJ1-5	16	TRBV28	CASSLGTTYSNQPQHF	TGTGCCAGCAGTTTGGGGACAACGTATAGCAATCAGCCCCAGCATTTT
-	TRBD2	TRBJ2-7	15	TRBV6-5	CASSYSRTSVDEQYF	TGTGCCAGCAGTTACTCGAGGACTAGCGTCGACGAGCAGTACTTC
-	-	TRBJ2-7	13	TRBV5-6	CASSFQQSGEQYF	TGTGCCAGCAGCTTTCAACAATCGGGCGAGCAGTACTTC
-	-	TRBJ2-7	14	TRBV5-6	CASSFGREVYEQYF	TGTGCCAGCAGCTTTGGGCGAGAGGTGTACGAGCAGTACTTC
few	-	TRBJ2-7	13	TRBV18	CASSPRSSYEQYF	TGTGCCAGCTCACCCCGCTCCTCCTACGAGCAGTACTTC
-	-	TRBJ2-1	13	TRBV5-1	CASSLDGHNEQFF	TGCGCCAGCAGCTTGGACGGACACAATGAGCAGTTCTTC
-	TRBD1	TRBJ1-5	15	TRBV4-1	CASSQGDRENQPQHF	TGCGCCAGCAGCCAAGGAGACAGGGAGAATCAGCCCCAGCATTTT
few	-	TRBJ2-7	14	TRBV10-3	CAISDGVIGDEQYF	TGTGCCATCAGTGACGGGGTAATTGGGGACGAGCAGTACTTC
few	TRBD1	TRBJ2-7	15	TRBV6-5	CASKTRTGVSYEQYF	TGTGCCAGCAAGACCCGGACAGGAGTCTCCTACGAGCAGTACTTC
-	TRBD1	TRBJ2-6	18	TRBV29-1	CSVLDRGQKRSGANVLTF	TGCAGCGTTCTGGACAGGGGGCAAAAACGTTCTGGGGCCAACGTCCTGACTTTC
-	TRBD2	TRBJ2-1	21	TRBV10-3	CAISVSSLGLAGGGGPNEQFF	TGTGCCATCAGTGTCAGCTCACTCGGACTAGCGGGGGGCGGGGGCCCCAATGAGCAGTTCTTC
-	TRBD2	TRBJ2-1	14	TRBV2	CASKGLAGSNEQFF	TGTGCCAGCAAGGGACTAGCGGGGAGTAATGAGCAGTTCTTC
-	-	TRBJ2-5	14	TRBV28	CASSLPSHPRDQYF	TGTGCCAGCAGTTTGCCCAGCCACCCCCGAGACCAGTACTTC
few	-	TRBJ2-1	19	TRBV10-3	CAISARRTTGPNPRDEQFF	TGTGCCATCAGTGCTAGGAGGACTACGGGCCCCAATCCCAGGGATGAGCAGTTCTTC
few	-	TRBJ1-5	14	TRBV6-1	CASSERGFGQPQHF	TGTGCCAGCAGTGAACGCGGGTTCGGTCAGCCCCAGCATTTT
once	TRBD1	TRBJ2-5	14	TRBV28	CASNRQGAGETQYF	TGTGCCAGCAACCGACAGGGGGCTGGGGAGACCCAGTACTTC
-	-	TRBJ1-5	13	TRBV19	CASSAGRGQPQHF	TGTGCCAGTAGTGCGGGGAGAGGGCAGCCCCAGCATTTT
many	-	TRBJ1-1	13	TRBV9	CASSVEGNTEAFF	TGTGCCAGCAGCGTAGAGGGGAACACTGAAGCTTTCTTT
-	-	TRBJ2-6	17	TRBV30	CAVDPGTPLGGANVLTF	TGTGCCGTGGACCCCGGGACCCCTCTGGGTGGGGCCAACGTCCTGACTTTC
few	-	TRBJ1-1	15	TRBV5-1	CASSLVGAPNTEAFF	TGCGCCAGCAGCTTGGTGGGGGCCCCTAACACTGAAGCTTTCTTT